A selection of T cell receptor beta chains follows, all from one sample in a study of blood T cells in healthy people across ages. TCRdb fed the 5' RACE reads into MiXCR, producing one record per CDR3 protein. The data show about 1.6 million distinct CDR3 sequences, about 31% seen once. Sequencing input: blood. The source of these receptors is a woman in her 30s in good health. Each CDR3 is given with its conserved first and last residue. The D gene is left open where the match is weak. For some rows the clone size is stated as once, few or many, or as a class when expanded; others skip it.

TRBJ2-3	-	-	20	TRBV21-1	TGTGCCAGCAGCCCACAGGGACCCCTTATAAGCGGGGGGGCTACAGATACGCGGTATTTT	CASSPQGPLISGGATDTRYF
TRBJ1-5	few	TRBD1	17	TRBV18	TGTGCCAGCTCACCACCGGGACAGGGTACCGGAAATCAGCCCCAGCATTTT	CASSPPGQGTGNQPQHF
TRBJ2-7	many	-	15	TRBV4-1	TGCGCCAGCAGCCAGGGGACGGGGAGCTCCTACGAGCAGTACTTC	CASSQGTGSSYEQYF
TRBJ1-5	-	-	15	TRBV6-6	TGTGCCAGCAGCCCCGGGACATTTAGCAATCAGCCCCAGCATTTT	CASSPGTFSNQPQHF
TRBJ1-2	-	TRBD1	14	TRBV12-3/TRBV12-4	TGTGCCAGCACTCCGGACAGGGGAACGTGGGGCTACACCTTC	CASTPDRGTWGYTF
TRBJ2-1	-	-	13	TRBV20-1	TGCAGTGCTAGCCGACCCTTTGAGAATGAGCAGTTCTTC	CSASRPFENEQFF
TRBJ1-1	-	-	14	TRBV9	TGTGCCAGCAGCGCCTTGGTCTCGGGCCCTGAAGCTTTCTTT	CASSALVSGPEAFF
TRBJ2-1	-	TRBD2	16	TRBV13	TGTGCCAGCAACCCAGACCGGACTAGCGGGGATAATGAGCAGTTCTTC	CASNPDRTSGDNEQFF
TRBJ1-4	few	-	15	TRBV27	TGTGCCAGCAGTCCCCGGCCCTCAACTAATGAAAAACTGTTTTTT	CASSPRPSTNEKLFF
TRBJ2-3	-	-	16	TRBV7-9	TGTGCCAGCAGCGTCCGAAGTGTCGGGAATAGAGATACGCAGTATTTT	CASSVRSVGNRDTQYF
TRBJ2-1	-	-	12	TRBV12-3/TRBV12-4	TGTGCCAGCAGAGGAACAGTCGGCGAGCAGTTCTTC	CASRGTVGEQFF
TRBJ1-5	-	-	15	TRBV6-4	TGTGCCAGCAGTGAGCGACAAGCCCATTATCAGCCCCAGCATTTT	CASSERQAHYQPQHF
TRBJ2-1	-	-	15	TRBV7-9	TGTGCCAGCAGCCCGGACAGTCCCATGAACAATGAGCAGTTCTTC	CASSPDSPMNNEQFF
TRBJ2-7	many	-	11	TRBV7-9	TGTGCCAGCAGCTCAGCCTACGAGCAGTACTTC	CASSSAYEQYF
TRBJ2-1	-	TRBD1	15	TRBV5-6	TGTGCCAGCACCAGACCCGGGACAGGGAACGATGAGCAGTTCTTC	CASTRPGTGNDEQFF
TRBJ1-2	-	TRBD1	11	TRBV20-1	TGCAGTGCTTCCGGACAGGCGGGCTACACCTTC	CSASGQAGYTF
TRBJ1-1	-	-	16	TRBV15	TGTGCCACCAGCAGAGGCCCGGGGGTCCTGAACACTGAAGCTTTCTTT	CATSRGPGVLNTEAFF
TRBJ1-1	-	TRBD1	16	TRBV27	TGTGCCAGCAGAGCCTGGGACAGCGCCATGAACACTGAAGCTTTCTTT	CASRAWDSAMNTEAFF
TRBJ2-7	-	-	14	TRBV30	TGTGCCTGGAGTGGGGTATTTTTCTCCTACGAGCAGTACTTC	CAWSGVFFSYEQYF
TRBJ2-7	few	TRBD1	16	TRBV15	TGTGCCACCAGCGTTCTACCGGGACAGGCTTTTTACGAGCAGTACTTC	CATSVLPGQAFYEQYF
TRBJ2-5	many	TRBD2	17	TRBV7-2	TGTGCCAGCAGCTTAGCGCTCCTAGCGGGACACCAAGAGACCCAGTACTTC	CASSLALLAGHQETQYF
TRBJ2-7	-	-	12	TRBV30	TGTGCCTGGAGTGTACCCGATTACGAGCAGTACTTC	CAWSVPDYEQYF
TRBJ1-1	-	TRBD1	16	TRBV4-1	TGCGCCAGCAGCCAAGATTGGACAGGAGTGAACACTGAAGCTTTCTTT	CASSQDWTGVNTEAFF
TRBJ1-1	-	-	16	TRBV2	TGTGCCAGCAGTGAAGTTCCCAACATGAAGAACACTGAAGCTTTCTTT	CASSEVPNMKNTEAFF
TRBJ2-5	-	-	15	TRBV27	TGTGCCAGCACAACGGGACCAGCAACACAAGAGACCCAGTACTTC	CASTTGPATQETQYF
TRBJ2-7	many	TRBD2	13	TRBV29-1	TGCAGCGTTTACTCTGGACTAGGGGACGAGCAGTACTTC	CSVYSGLGDEQYF
TRBJ2-3	few	-	15	TRBV4-1	TGCGCCAGCAGCCAAACTCAGGAGGACACAGATACGCAGTATTTT	CASSQTQEDTDTQYF
TRBJ2-7	-	-	15	TRBV20-1	TGCAGTGCTGCACAGCGAGTGGGAGTACCCTACGAGCAGTACTTC	CSAAQRVGVPYEQYF
TRBJ2-1	once	-	16	TRBV12-3/TRBV12-4	TGTGCCAGCAGCTTCCCCGCGGGGGCGAGAGACAATGAGCAGTTCTTC	CASSFPAGARDNEQFF
TRBJ1-1	-	TRBD1	12	TRBV29-1	TGCAGCGCACGGACAGGGCTTACTGAAGCTTTCTTT	CSARTGLTEAFF
TRBJ2-1	few	TRBD1	16	TRBV9	TGTGCCAGCAGCGTATCCCGGGACAGTTCTTACAATGAGCAGTTCTTC	CASSVSRDSSYNEQFF
TRBJ2-4	few	-	15	TRBV28	TGTGCCAGCAGTTTTTCTAGCGTAGCCAAAAACATTCAGTACTTC	CASSFSSVAKNIQYF
TRBJ1-6	few	-	13	TRBV5-1	TGCGCCAGCAGCTCTAGGTCGTCTTCACCCCTCCACTTT	CASSSRSSSPLHF
TRBJ2-7	few	-	15	TRBV14	TGTGCCAGCAGCCAAGATGCGAGCGGAGCCTACGAGCAGTACTTC	CASSQDASGAYEQYF
TRBJ2-4	-	-	13	TRBV20-1	TGCAGTGCTCCCTATAGGACAGAAAACATTCAGTACTTC	CSAPYRTENIQYF
TRBJ1-2	few	-	13	TRBV20-1	TGCAGTGCTACTAGGACGGATAACTATGGCTACACCTTC	CSATRTDNYGYTF
TRBJ2-6	few	TRBD2	19	TRBV7-2	TGTGCCAGCAGCTCGCGGACTAGCGGGTTTAGCTCTGGGGCCAACGTCCTGACTTTC	CASSSRTSGFSSGANVLTF
TRBJ2-5	-	-	11	TRBV20-1	TGCAGTGCTAGGCTAGGAATGATGGAGTACTTC	CSARLGMMEYF
TRBJ2-7	-	TRBD1	15	TRBV5-1	TGCGCCAGCAGCTTGGACAGGGGTTTAGCCTACGAGCAGTACTTC	CASSLDRGLAYEQYF
TRBJ2-7	-	-	14	TRBV27	TGTGCCAGCAGTTTCCTCCGGGACGGCTACGAGCAGTACTTC	CASSFLRDGYEQYF
TRBJ2-5	few	-	15	TRBV4-1	TGCGCCAGCAGCCGCTCCCGGGGGGCCGGCGAGACCCAGTACTTC	CASSRSRGAGETQYF
TRBJ2-1	few	TRBD2	14	TRBV20-1	TGCAGTGCTACAGCGGGGGAAACGTACAATGAGCAGTTCTTC	CSATAGETYNEQFF
TRBJ2-1	-	-	15	TRBV11-1	TGTGTCAGCAGCTTAAGAGGGGGCTCCTACAATGAGCAGTTCTTC	CVSSLRGGSYNEQFF
TRBJ2-3	-	TRBD2	14	TRBV10-2	TGCGCCAGCAGTGTGGGAGGGCGGGCAGATACGCAGTATTTT	CASSVGGRADTQYF
TRBJ2-7	-	TRBD2	15	TRBV6-1	TGTGCCAGCAGTGCTGGGGGACTACGCTCCTACGAGCAGTACTTC	CASSAGGLRSYEQYF
TRBJ2-7	-	-	13	TRBV12-3/TRBV12-4	TGTGCCAGCTCCTTGGGGACAATCTTCTCGCAGTACTTC	CASSLGTIFSQYF
TRBJ2-3	-	TRBD1	15	TRBV29-1	TGCAGCGTCCCGGGACAGGGGCCTAGCACAGATACGCAGTATTTT	CSVPGQGPSTDTQYF
TRBJ1-6	few	TRBD1	16	TRBV5-1	TGCGCCAGCAGCCCCGGCGACGGGACAGTTTTTGCACCCCTCCACTTT	CASSPGDGTVFAPLHF
TRBJ2-1	few	-	13	TRBV6-6	TGTGCCAGCATGGTGTTGGCGGGGAATGAGCAGTTCTTC	CASMVLAGNEQFF
TRBJ2-5	-	TRBD1	16	TRBV6-2/TRBV6-3	TGTGCCAGCAGTAACGCCGGGACAGGGGATCGGGAGACCCAGTACTTC	CASSNAGTGDRETQYF
TRBJ2-6	-	TRBD1	19	TRBV7-9	TGTGCCAGCAGCCCAAGGTTCGGGACAGTCCCCTCTGGGGCCAACGTCCTGACTTTC	CASSPRFGTVPSGANVLTF
TRBJ2-7	many	-	11	TRBV29-1	TGCAGCGTTGAACGCAGTTACGAGCAGTACTTC	CSVERSYEQYF
TRBJ2-3	-	-	14	TRBV3-1	TGTGCCAGCAGCCAAGATCCGGTTGCAGATACGCAGTATTTT	CASSQDPVADTQYF
TRBJ2-3	-	TRBD2	14	TRBV20-1	TGCAGTGCTGCCCTAGCGGCGAACACAGATACGCAGTATTTT	CSAALAANTDTQYF